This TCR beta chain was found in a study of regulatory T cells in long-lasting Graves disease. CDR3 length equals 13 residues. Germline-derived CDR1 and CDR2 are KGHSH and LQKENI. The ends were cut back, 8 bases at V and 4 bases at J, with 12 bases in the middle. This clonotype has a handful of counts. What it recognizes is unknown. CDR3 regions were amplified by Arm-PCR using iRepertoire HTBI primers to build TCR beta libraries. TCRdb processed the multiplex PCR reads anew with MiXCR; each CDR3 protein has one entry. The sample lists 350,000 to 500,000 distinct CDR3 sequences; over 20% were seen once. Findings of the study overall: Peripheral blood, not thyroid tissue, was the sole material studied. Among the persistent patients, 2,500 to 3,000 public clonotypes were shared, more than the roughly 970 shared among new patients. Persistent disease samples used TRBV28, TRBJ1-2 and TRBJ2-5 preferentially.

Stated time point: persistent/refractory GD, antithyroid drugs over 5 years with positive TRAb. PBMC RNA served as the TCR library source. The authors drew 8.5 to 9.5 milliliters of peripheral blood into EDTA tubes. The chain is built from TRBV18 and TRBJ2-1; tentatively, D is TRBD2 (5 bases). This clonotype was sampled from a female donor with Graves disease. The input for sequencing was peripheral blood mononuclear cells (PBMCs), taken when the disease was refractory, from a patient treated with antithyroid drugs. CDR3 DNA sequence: TGTGCCAGCGCACTAGATCTTTACAATGAGCAGTTCTTC. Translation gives CASALDLYNEQFF.